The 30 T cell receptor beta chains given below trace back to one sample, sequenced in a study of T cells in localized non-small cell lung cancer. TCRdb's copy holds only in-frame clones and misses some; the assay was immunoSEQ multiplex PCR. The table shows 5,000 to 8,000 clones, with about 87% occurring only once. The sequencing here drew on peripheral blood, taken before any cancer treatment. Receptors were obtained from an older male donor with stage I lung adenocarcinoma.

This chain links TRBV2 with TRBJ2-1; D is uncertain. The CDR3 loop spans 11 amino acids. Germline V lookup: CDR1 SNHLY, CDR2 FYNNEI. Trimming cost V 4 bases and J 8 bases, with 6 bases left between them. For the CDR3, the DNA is TGTGCCAGCAGTGGAGGCTATGAGCAGTTCTTC. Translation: CASSGGYEQFF.

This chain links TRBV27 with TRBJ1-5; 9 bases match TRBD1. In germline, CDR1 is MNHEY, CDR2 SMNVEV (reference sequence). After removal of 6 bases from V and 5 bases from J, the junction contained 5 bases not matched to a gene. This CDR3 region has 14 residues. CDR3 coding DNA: TGTGCCAGCAGGGGAACAGGGGGCTATCAGCCCCAGCATTTT. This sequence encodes CASRGTGGYQPQHF.

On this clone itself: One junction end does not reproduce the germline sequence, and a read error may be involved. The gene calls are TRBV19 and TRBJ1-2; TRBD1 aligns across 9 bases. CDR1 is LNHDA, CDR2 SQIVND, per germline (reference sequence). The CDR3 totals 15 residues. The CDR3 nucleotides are TGTGCCAGTATTATATGGACAGGGGCTAACTATGGCTACACCTTC. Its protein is CASIIWTGANYGYTF. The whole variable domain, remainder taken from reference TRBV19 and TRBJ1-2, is DGGITQSPKYLFRKEGQNVTLSCEQNLNHDAMYWYRQDPGQGLRLIYYSQIVNDFQKGDIAEGYSVSREKKESFPLTVTSAQKNPTAFYLCASIIWTGANYGYTFGSGTRLTVV.

The CDR3 region is CASSQDEGWGYTF. The CDR3 DNA reads TGTGCCAGCAGCCAAGACGAGGGTTGGGGCTACACCTTC. The chain employs TRBV14 and TRBJ1-2; D is ambiguous. The CDR3 length is 13 residues. Trimming stripped 0 bases from V and 8 bases from J, with 10 bases between. Germline CDR1 and CDR2: SGHDN and FVKESK.

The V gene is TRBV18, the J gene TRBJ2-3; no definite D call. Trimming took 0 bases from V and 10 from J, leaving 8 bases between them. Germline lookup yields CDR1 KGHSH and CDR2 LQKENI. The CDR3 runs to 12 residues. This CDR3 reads CASSPPREAQYF. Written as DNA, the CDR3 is TGTGCCAGCTCACCACCCAGAGAGGCGCAGTATTTT.

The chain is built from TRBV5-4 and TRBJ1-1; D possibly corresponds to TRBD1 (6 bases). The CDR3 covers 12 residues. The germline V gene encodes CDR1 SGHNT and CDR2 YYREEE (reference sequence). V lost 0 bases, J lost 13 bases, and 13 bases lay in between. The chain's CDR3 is CASSLETGASFF. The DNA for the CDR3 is TGTGCCAGCAGCTTGGAAACGGGGGCCAGTTTCTTT.

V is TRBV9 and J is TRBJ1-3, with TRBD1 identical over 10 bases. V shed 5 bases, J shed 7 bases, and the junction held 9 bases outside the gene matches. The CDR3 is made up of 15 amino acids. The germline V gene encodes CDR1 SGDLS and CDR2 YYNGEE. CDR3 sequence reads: CASSAGQGGRNTIYF. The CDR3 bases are TGTGCCAGCAGTGCCGGACAGGGGGGTAGGAACACCATATATTTT.

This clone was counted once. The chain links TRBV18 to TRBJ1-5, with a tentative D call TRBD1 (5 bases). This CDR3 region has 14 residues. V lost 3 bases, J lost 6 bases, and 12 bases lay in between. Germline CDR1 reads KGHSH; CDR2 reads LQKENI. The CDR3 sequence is CASSPFDSGQPQHF. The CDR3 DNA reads TGTGCCAGCTCACCCTTCGACAGCGGTCAGCCCCAGCATTTT.

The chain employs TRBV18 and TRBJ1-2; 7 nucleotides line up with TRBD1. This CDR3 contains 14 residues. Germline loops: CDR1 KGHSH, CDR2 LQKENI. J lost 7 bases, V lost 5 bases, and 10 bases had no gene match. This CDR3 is CASSGERQGIGYTF. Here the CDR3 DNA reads TGTGCCAGCTCAGGCGAGCGACAGGGAATTGGCTACACCTTC.

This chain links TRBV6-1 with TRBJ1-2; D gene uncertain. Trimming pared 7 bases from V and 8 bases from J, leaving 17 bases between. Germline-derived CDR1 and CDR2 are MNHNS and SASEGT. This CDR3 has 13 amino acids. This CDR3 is CASTNGPPGGYTF. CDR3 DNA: TGTGCCAGCACCAACGGGCCACCGGGGGGCTACACCTTC.

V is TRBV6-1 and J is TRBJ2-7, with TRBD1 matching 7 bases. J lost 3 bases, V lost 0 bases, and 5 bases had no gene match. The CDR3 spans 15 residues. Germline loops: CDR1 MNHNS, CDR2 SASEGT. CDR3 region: CASSEAEGAFYEQYF. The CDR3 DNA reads TGTGCCAGCAGTGAAGCCGAGGGGGCCTTCTACGAGCAGTACTTC.

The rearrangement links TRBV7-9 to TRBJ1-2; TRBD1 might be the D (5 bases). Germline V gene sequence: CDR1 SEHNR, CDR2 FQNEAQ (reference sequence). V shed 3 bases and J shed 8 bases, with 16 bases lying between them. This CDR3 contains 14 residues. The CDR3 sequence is CASSFRGGNNGYTF. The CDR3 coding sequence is TGTGCCAGCAGCTTTAGGGGTGGTAATAACGGCTACACCTTC.

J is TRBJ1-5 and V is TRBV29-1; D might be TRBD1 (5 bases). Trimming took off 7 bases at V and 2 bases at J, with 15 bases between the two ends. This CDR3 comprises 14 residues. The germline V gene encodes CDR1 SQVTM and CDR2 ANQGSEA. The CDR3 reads CSAYVGVGNQPQHF. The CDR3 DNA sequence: TGCAGCGCCTATGTAGGGGTGGGCAATCAGCCCCAGCATTTT.

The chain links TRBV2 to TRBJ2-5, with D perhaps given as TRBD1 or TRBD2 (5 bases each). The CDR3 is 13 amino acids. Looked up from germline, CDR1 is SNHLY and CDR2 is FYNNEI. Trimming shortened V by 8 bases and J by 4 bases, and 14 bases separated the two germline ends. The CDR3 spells CASEGPGAETQYF. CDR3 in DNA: TGTGCCAGCGAGGGTCCCGGGGCAGAGACCCAGTACTTC.

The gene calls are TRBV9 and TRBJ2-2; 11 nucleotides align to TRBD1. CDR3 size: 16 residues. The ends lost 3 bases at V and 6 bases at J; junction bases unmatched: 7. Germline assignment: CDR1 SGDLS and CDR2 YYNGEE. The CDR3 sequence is CASSARTGGSSGELFF. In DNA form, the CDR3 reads TGTGCCAGCAGCGCGAGGACAGGGGGCAGTTCCGGGGAGCTGTTTTTT.

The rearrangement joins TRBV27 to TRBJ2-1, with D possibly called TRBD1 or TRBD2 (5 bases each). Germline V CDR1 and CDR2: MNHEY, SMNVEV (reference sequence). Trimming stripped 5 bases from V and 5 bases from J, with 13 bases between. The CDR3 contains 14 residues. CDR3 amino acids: CASSIPGRHNEQFF. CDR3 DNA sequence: TGTGCCAGCAGTATCCCGGGACGCCACAATGAGCAGTTCTTC.

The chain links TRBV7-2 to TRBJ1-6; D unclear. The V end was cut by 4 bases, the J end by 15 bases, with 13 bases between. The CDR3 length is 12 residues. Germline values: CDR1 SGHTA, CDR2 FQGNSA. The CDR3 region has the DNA TGTGCCAGCAGCTACTTAGGTGGACTCCTCCACTTT. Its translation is CASSYLGGLLHF.

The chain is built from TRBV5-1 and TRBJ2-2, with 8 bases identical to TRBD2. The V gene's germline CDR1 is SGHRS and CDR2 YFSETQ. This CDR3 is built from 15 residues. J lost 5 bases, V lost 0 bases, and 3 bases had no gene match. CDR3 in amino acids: CASSLELAATGELFF. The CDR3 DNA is TGCGCCAGCAGCTTGGAACTAGCGGCTACCGGGGAGCTGTTTTTT.

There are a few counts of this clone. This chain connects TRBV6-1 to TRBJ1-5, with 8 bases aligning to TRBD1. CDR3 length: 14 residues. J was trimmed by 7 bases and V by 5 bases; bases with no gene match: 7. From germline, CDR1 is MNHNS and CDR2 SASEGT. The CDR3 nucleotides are TGTGCCAGCAGTTTTTCGGACAGGGCCCAGCCCCAGCATTTT. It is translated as CASSFSDRAQPQHF.

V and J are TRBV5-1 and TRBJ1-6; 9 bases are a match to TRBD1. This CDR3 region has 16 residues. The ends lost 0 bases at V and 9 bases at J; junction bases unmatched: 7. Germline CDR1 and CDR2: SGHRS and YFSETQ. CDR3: CASSLAPTGGISPLHF. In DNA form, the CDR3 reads TGCGCCAGCAGCTTGGCCCCGACAGGGGGTATTTCACCCCTCCACTTT.

CDR3 coding DNA: TGCGCCAGCAGCCCAGGGGGGGGAGCTAATGAAAAACTGTTTTTT. It encodes CASSPGGGANEKLFF. J is TRBJ1-4 and V is TRBV5-1; the match to TRBD1 covers 7 bases. V lost 4 bases, J lost 3 bases, and 6 bases stayed unmatched. This CDR3 contains 15 residues. Germline V gene lookup returns CDR1 SGHRS and CDR2 YFSETQ.

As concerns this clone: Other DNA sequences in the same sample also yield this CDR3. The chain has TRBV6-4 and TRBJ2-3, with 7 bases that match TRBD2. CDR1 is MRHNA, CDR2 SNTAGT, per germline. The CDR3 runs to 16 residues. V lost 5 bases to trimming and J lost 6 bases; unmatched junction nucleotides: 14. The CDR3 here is CASSPERGGGLDTQYF. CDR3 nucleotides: TGTGCCAGCAGTCCAGAGCGGGGCGGCGGGTTGGATACGCAGTATTTT.

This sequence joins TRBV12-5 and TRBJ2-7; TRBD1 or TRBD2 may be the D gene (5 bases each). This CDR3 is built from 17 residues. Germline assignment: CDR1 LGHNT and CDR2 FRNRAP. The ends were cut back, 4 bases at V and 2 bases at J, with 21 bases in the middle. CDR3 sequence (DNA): TGTGCTAGTGGTTCGGGACGGCTGGAATCCATTACCTACGAGCAGTACGTC. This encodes CASGSGRLESITYEQYV.

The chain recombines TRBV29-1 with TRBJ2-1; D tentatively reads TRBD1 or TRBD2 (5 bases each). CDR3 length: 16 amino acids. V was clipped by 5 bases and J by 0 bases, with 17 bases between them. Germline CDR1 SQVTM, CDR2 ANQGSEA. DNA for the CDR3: TGCAGCGTTCCCGGGACCCGGTCGGGCTCCTACAATGAGCAGTTCTTC. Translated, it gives CSVPGTRSGSYNEQFF.

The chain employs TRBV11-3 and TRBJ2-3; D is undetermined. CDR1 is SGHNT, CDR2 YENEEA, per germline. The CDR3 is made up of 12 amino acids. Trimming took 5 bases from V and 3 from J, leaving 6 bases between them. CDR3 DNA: TGTGCCAGCAGCACTACGACAGATACGCAGTATTTT. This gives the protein CASSTTTDTQYF.

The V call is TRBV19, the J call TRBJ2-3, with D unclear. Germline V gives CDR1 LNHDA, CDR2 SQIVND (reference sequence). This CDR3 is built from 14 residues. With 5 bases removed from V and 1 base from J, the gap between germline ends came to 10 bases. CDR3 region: CASSHLFRTDTQYF. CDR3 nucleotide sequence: TGTGCCAGTAGTCACTTATTCCGCACAGATACGCAGTATTTT.

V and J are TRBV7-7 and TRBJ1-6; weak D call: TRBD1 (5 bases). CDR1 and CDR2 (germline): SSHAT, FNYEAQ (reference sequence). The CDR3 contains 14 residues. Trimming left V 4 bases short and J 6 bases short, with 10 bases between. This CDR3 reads CASSSGTANSPLHF. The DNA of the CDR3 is TGTGCCAGCAGCTCGGGGACGGCTAATTCACCCCTCCACTTT.

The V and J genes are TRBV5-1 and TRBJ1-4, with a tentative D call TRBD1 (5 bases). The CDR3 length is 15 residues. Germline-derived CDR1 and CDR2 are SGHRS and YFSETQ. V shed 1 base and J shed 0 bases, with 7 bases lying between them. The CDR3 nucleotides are TGCGCCAGCAGCTTGTCGACAGCAACTAATGAAAAACTGTTTTTT. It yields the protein CASSLSTATNEKLFF.

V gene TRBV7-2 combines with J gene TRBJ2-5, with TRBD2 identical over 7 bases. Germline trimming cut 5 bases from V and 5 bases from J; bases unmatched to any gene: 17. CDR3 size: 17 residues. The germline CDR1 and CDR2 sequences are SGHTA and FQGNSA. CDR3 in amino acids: CASSLSLSLTAGETQYF. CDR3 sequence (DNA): TGTGCCAGCAGCCTCTCACTCTCTTTGACAGCGGGGGAGACCCAGTACTTC.

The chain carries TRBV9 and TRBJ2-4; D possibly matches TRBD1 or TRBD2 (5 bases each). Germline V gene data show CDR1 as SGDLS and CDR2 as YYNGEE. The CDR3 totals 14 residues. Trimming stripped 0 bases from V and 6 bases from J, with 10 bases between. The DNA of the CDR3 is TGTGCCAGCAGCGTAGGAGGGGTCGTAAACATTCAGTACTTC. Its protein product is CASSVGGVVNIQYF.